Each of the 19 T cell receptor beta chains below was sequenced from the same sample in a study of OX40 agonist ivuxolimab in advanced cancers. Some clones are missing from TCRdb's copy, which holds only in-frame ones; the method was immunoSEQ multiplex PCR. The sample contains about 71,000 clones, around 80% of which appear only once. The material was CD4+ or CD8+ T cells sorted from blood, obtained in a trial of the OX40 agonist ivuxolimab. Every receptor here comes from an adult with an advanced solid tumor such as melanoma, head and neck, liver or kidney cancer.

This clone came up once. The rearrangement links TRBV7-2 to TRBJ1-2; TRBD1 is a possible D gene (6 bases). The CDR3 consists of 14 residues. Germline V gives CDR1 SGHTA, CDR2 FQGNSA. Trimming cost V 3 bases and J 4 bases, with 12 bases left between them. CDR3 loop: CASSFIQGSYGYTF. CDR3 nucleotides: TGTGCCAGCAGCTTTATACAGGGAAGCTATGGCTACACCTTC.

The chain uses TRBV7-8 and TRBJ2-7, with 10 bases matching TRBD2. The CDR3 loop spans 16 amino acids. V gave up 1 base and J gave up 4 bases; unmatched junction bases: 7. Germline assignment: CDR1 SGHVS and CDR2 FQNEAQ. CDR3 residues: CASSLGRLAGAYEQYF. The CDR3 bases are TGTGCCAGCAGCTTAGGCCGTCTAGCGGGAGCATACGAGCAGTACTTC.

Here the CDR3 reads CASSQGTGVSYEQYF. Written as DNA, the CDR3 is TGCGCCAGCAGCCAAGGGACAGGGGTCTCCTACGAGCAGTACTTC. V is TRBV4-1 and J is TRBJ2-7; 9 positions match TRBD1. Germline V CDR1 and CDR2: MGHRA, YSYEKL. The V gene end was trimmed by 1 base and the J gene end by 0 bases; junction bases not matched to a gene: 1. This CDR3 region has 15 residues.

This clone was picked up one time. The chain uses TRBV5-1 and TRBJ2-3, with a tentative D call TRBD1 (6 bases). This CDR3 is 12 amino acids long. The germline gives CDR1 SGHRS, CDR2 YFSETQ. Trimming removed 9 bases from V and 2 bases from J, with 10 bases in between. CDR3: CATRDITDTQYF. The CDR3 DNA follows: TGCGCCACCAGGGACATCACAGATACGCAGTATTTT.

This clone was seen only a few times. CDR3 sequence (DNA): TGCGCCAGCAGCTTGAACACAGATACGCAGTATTTT. Translating it yields CASSLNTDTQYF. The chain employs TRBV5-1 and TRBJ2-3; D remains unclear. The CDR3 consists of 12 residues. V was cut by 1 base and J by 2 bases, with 2 bases left in between. Germline V gene lookup returns CDR1 SGHRS and CDR2 YFSETQ.

The V call is TRBV2, the J call TRBJ1-6, with 7 nucleotides matching TRBD1. Germline V gene data show CDR1 as SNHLY and CDR2 as FYNNEI. CDR3 length: 15 residues. Unmatched junction bases numbered 16, after V lost 7 bases and J lost 13 bases. The CDR3 DNA sequence: TGTGCCAGCACCCCCCCCGGGACAGTCCTACGGCCCCTCCACTTT. Translating gives CASTPPGTVLRPLHF.

This sequence joins TRBV7-9 and TRBJ2-7; no reliable D call. V dropped 0 bases and J dropped 0 bases, with 12 bases sitting between them. Per the germline V gene, CDR1 is SEHNR and CDR2 is FQNEAQ (reference sequence). The CDR3 extends over 16 amino acids. CDR3 sequence: CASSLAVARSSYEQYF. Here the CDR3 DNA reads TGTGCCAGCAGCTTAGCGGTGGCCAGGAGCTCCTACGAGCAGTACTTC.

The V and J genes are TRBV7-8 and TRBJ2-2; D is possibly TRBD2 (7 bases). Per the germline V gene, CDR1 is SGHVS and CDR2 is FQNEAQ. Trimming removed 4 bases at V and 1 base at J, with 13 bases between. This CDR3 comprises 16 residues. CDR3 DNA sequence: TGTGCCAGCAGCTGGGGGGGCTCCGTGAACACCGGGGAGCTGTTTTTT. Translating gives CASSWGGSVNTGELFF.

V usage is TRBV19 and J usage is TRBJ1-4, with a weak D call TRBD1 (6 bases). The CDR3 contains 15 residues. V lost 4 bases and J 4 bases, leaving 13 bases between the germline ends. Germline-derived CDR1 and CDR2 are LNHDA and SQIVND (reference sequence). The CDR3 region has the DNA TGTGCCAGTAGTACAGGGGCGTCTGTTAATGAAAAACTGTTTTTT. Amino acid sequence: CASSTGASVNEKLFF. Complete variable domain (other parts from reference TRBV19 and TRBJ1-4): DGGITQSPKYLFRKEGQNVTLSCEQNLNHDAMYWYRQDPGQGLRLIYYSQIVNDFQKGDIAEGYSVSREKKESFPLTVTSAQKNPTAFYLCASSTGASVNEKLFFGSGTQLSVL.

This clone was seen more than once but under ten times. In the same sample, other DNA sequences code for this CDR3. The chain combines TRBV19 with TRBJ2-5; D unclear. The ends were cut back, 2 bases at V and 5 bases at J, with 3 bases in the middle. The CDR3 covers 11 residues. Per germline, CDR1 LNHDA and CDR2 SQIVND (reference sequence). Here the CDR3 reads CASSIMETQYF. CDR3 in DNA: TGTGCCAGTAGTATAATGGAGACCCAGTACTTC.

This chain connects TRBV5-4 to TRBJ1-2; D is uncertain. The ends were cut back, 4 bases at V and 3 bases at J, with 16 bases in the middle. This CDR3 has 15 residues. Per the germline V gene, CDR1 is SGHNT and CDR2 is YYREEE (reference sequence). Here the CDR3 DNA reads TGTGCCAGCAGCCCTGCTAAGGGTACAGACTATGGCTACACCTTC. Amino acid sequence: CASSPAKGTDYGYTF.

This chain links TRBV15 with TRBJ2-6, with D possibly TRBD2 on 6 matching bases. V dropped 5 bases and J dropped 2 bases, with 7 bases sitting between them. Germline lookup yields CDR1 LNHNV and CDR2 YYDKDF (reference sequence). There are 14 residues in the CDR3. The CDR3 reads CATSGGAGANVLTF. Written as DNA, the CDR3 is TGTGCCACCAGCGGCGGGGCTGGGGCCAACGTCCTGACTTTC.

This chain uses TRBV5-1 with TRBJ2-6; D gene uncertain. Trimming took off 4 bases at V and 3 bases at J, with 11 bases between the two ends. The CDR3 contains 15 residues. CDR1 and CDR2 from the germline V gene are SGHRS and YFSETQ. CDR3 coding DNA: TGCGCCAGCAGCGAACAAGGGCATGGGGCCAACGTCCTGACTTTC. This encodes CASSEQGHGANVLTF. The variable domain in full, with the rest retrieved from reference TRBV5-1 and TRBJ2-6, is KAGVTQTPRYLIKTRGQQVTLSCSPISGHRSVSWYQQTPGQGLQFLFEYFSETQRNKGNFPGRFSGRQFSNSRSEMNVSTLELGDSALYLCASSEQGHGANVLTFGAGSRLTVL.

This clone appeared once. This chain uses TRBV7-2 with TRBJ1-1; D is undetermined. Germline V gene lookup returns CDR1 SGHTA and CDR2 FQGNSA. Deletions cut 5 bases from V and 7 bases from J, with 14 bases between. CDR3 size: 13 residues. This chain's CDR3 is CASSPRVAGEAFF. CDR3 DNA: TGTGCCAGCAGCCCGCGCGTCGCGGGTGAAGCTTTCTTT.

This clone appeared a few times. The V call is TRBV5-8, the J call TRBJ2-7; the D is unclear. V dropped 2 bases and J dropped 7 bases, with 13 bases sitting between them. Germline-derived CDR1 and CDR2 are SGHTS and YDEGEE. This CDR3 is built from 13 residues. CDR3 loop: CASSFQLLKEQYF. The CDR3 DNA reads as TGTGCCAGCAGCTTCCAGCTGTTAAAGGAGCAGTACTTC. The variable domain in full, with the rest retrieved from reference TRBV5-8 and TRBJ2-7, is EAGVTQSPTHLIKTRGQQATLRCSPISGHTSVYWYQQALGLGLQFLLWYDEGEERNRGNFPPRFSGRQFPNYSSELNVNALELEDSALYLCASSFQLLKEQYFGPGTRLTVT.

The rearrangement uses TRBV5-1 and TRBJ2-5; the D is unclear. Trimming pared 4 bases from V and 4 bases from J, leaving 17 bases between. The CDR3 covers 15 residues. Germline CDR1 SGHRS, CDR2 YFSETQ. In DNA form, the CDR3 reads TGCGCCAGCAGCGGGTCGGGCGCTTTGGGAGAGACCCAGTACTTC. This translates into CASSGSGALGETQYF.

The chain couples TRBV6-5 to TRBJ2-7; D is ambiguous. Germline V lookup: CDR1 MNHEY, CDR2 SVGAGI. CDR3 size: 12 residues. The V and J ends lost 5 bases and 0 bases respectively, with 5 bases between them. The CDR3 coding sequence is TGTGCCAGCAGTCAAGCCTCCTACGAGCAGTACTTC. This translates into CASSQASYEQYF.

The chain employs TRBV5-4 and TRBJ2-7; D is undetermined. The V end was cut by 3 bases, the J end by 4 bases, with 8 bases between. The length of the CDR3 is 12 residues. Germline V gene sequence: CDR1 SGHNT, CDR2 YYREEE (reference sequence). This CDR3 reads CASSYKKYEQYF. CDR3 sequence (DNA): TGTGCCAGCAGCTACAAAAAGTACGAGCAGTACTTC.

This clone was recorded once. V and J are TRBV5-1 and TRBJ2-3; a possible D gene is TRBD2 (6 bases). This CDR3 comprises 15 residues. V was trimmed by 5 bases and J by 5 bases, leaving 18 bases between them. Germline CDR1 SGHRS, CDR2 YFSETQ. This CDR3 is CASSSGGSGGDTQYF. CDR3 sequence (DNA): TGCGCCAGCAGTAGTGGTGGTAGCGGTGGAGATACGCAGTATTTT.